This T cell receptor (beta chain) was observed in a study of cytomegalovirus exposure and HLA in healthy donors. About the research overall: A previous analysis identified around 120 million unique TCR beta sequences derived from approximately 190 million T cells.

Vbeta (60) and Jbeta (13) primers were used in the PCR. Measured with immunoSEQ multiplex PCR; TCRdb has only the in-frame clones, and not every one. The repertoire consists of around 130,000 clones, with about 79% occurring once and the leading ten covering roughly 2.5%. Study results and caveats: The only immune exposure information that was available was CMV serostatus. The authors later linked a missense DCLRE1C variant to TCR beta V- and J-gene trimming.

There are a few counts of this clone. Its antigen is unidentified. V lost 6 bases, J lost 9 bases, and 9 bases lay in between. CDR1 MNHNY and CDR2 SVGAGI come from the germline V gene (reference sequence). CDR3 length: 11 residues. This clonotype was obtained from a man aged 45-65 years in good health and CMV-seronegative. This chain links TRBV6-6 with TRBJ2-1; D is unclear. What was sequenced was PBMCs. The CDR3 DNA reads TGTGCCAGCAGCCCCAGGTCTGAGCAGTTCTTC. As protein: CASSPRSEQFF.